Detailed here is one T cell receptor beta chain. This entry comes from a study of blood T cell repertoires in COVID-19. Looking at the study overall: Some COVID-19 samples were acute and others convalescent; all came from the United States, Italy and Spain.

TCRdb keeps only in-frame clones here, not all; method: immunoSEQ multiplex PCR. The repertoire consists of around 260,000 clones, with approximately 79% occurring once and the leading ten covering around 4.1%. Germline CDR1 reads LNHNV; CDR2 reads YYDKDF (reference sequence). The CDR3 extends over 14 amino acids. With 3 bases removed from V and 4 bases from J, the gap between germline ends came to 10 bases. The sequencing input was PBMCs or T cells enriched from blood (not recorded which). This clonotype was sampled from a man in his thirties or forties with acute COVID-19. This chain joins TRBV15 and TRBJ1-3; no definite D call. CDR3 DNA sequence: TGTGCCACCAGCAGGCATTCACAGGGAAACACCATATATTTT. The encoded protein is CATSRHSQGNTIYF.